A single sample gave rise to the 23 T cell receptor beta chains below, sequenced in a study of blood T cell repertoires in COVID-19. Repertoires were generated with immunoSEQ multiplex PCR, while TCRdb's copy carries only in-frame clones and drops some. The sample records hundreds of thousands of clones, over 75% being singletons. Sequencing input: PBMCs or T cells enriched from blood (not recorded which). The receptors derive from a woman between 18 and 29 years old who had recovered from COVID-19.

The genes are TRBV7-9 and TRBJ2-6, with D possibly TRBD1 on 5 matching bases. The germline V and J ends were trimmed by 5 bases and 1 base, with 15 bases remaining between them. Germline V gene sequence: CDR1 SEHNR, CDR2 FQNEAQ (reference sequence). The CDR3 loop spans 17 amino acids. For the CDR3, the DNA is TGTGCCAGCAGCCTAGACAGATCGCTTTCTGGGGCCAACGTCCTGACTTTC. Translated, it gives CASSLDRSLSGANVLTF. Based on the CDR3 plus reference TRBV7-9 and TRBJ2-6, the full variable domain is DTGVSQNPRHKITKRGQNVTFRCDPISEHNRLYWYRQTLGQGPEFLTYFQNEAQLEKSRLLSDRFSAERPKGSFSTLEIQRTEQGDSAMYLCASSLDRSLSGANVLTFGAGSRLTVL.

The chain joins TRBV7-4 to TRBJ2-2; possibly TRBD2 for D (7 bases). V lost 6 bases, J lost 0 bases, and 14 bases lay in between. This CDR3 region has 16 residues. Germline values: CDR1 SGHVT, CDR2 SQSDAQ. The CDR3 DNA reads TGTGCCAGCAGTCCGCGGGGGCCTGCGAACACCGGGGAGCTGTTTTTT. Protein: CASSPRGPANTGELFF.

This clone was detected once. The chain couples TRBV4-2 to TRBJ2-7; D gene ambiguous. From germline, CDR1 is LGHNA and CDR2 YNFKEQ. Trimming pared 0 bases from V and 2 bases from J, leaving 11 bases between. There are 15 residues in the CDR3. The CDR3 region is CASSQDSPVTYEQYF. CDR3 nucleotide sequence: TGTGCCAGCAGCCAAGATTCCCCAGTAACCTACGAGCAGTACTTC.

The CDR3 loop is CASRQAATNEKLFF. Here the CDR3 DNA reads TGTGCCAGCAGACAGGCAGCAACTAATGAAAAACTGTTTTTT. The rearrangement uses TRBV2 and TRBJ1-4, with a possible D match to TRBD1 (5 bases). Germline CDR1 SNHLY, CDR2 FYNNEI. This CDR3 spans 14 amino acids. Trimming left V 6 bases short and J 0 bases short, with 8 bases between.

V gene TRBV7-6 combines with J gene TRBJ2-3; 11 bases map to TRBD2. The V gene end was trimmed by 0 bases and the J gene end by 11 bases; junction bases not matched to a gene: 10. CDR3 length: 16 residues. The germline V gene encodes CDR1 SGHVS and CDR2 FNYEAQ. The CDR3 spells CASSLALAGGLVLQYF. CDR3 DNA: TGTGCCAGCAGCTTAGCTCTAGCGGGGGGCTTGGTCCTGCAGTATTTT.

The sample holds one count of this clone. V and J are TRBV27 and TRBJ1-4; D unclear. The germline V gene has CDR1 MNHEY and CDR2 SMNVEV (reference sequence). This CDR3 comprises 17 residues. V gave up 7 bases and J gave up 0 bases, with 18 bases separating them. The CDR3 sequence: CASKRSSQIATNEKLFF. Written as DNA, the CDR3 is TGTGCCAGCAAAAGGTCGTCACAGATTGCAACTAATGAAAAACTGTTTTTT.

The chain carries TRBV12-3 or TRBV12-4 and TRBJ1-1, with D maybe TRBD1 (5 bases). Between the trimmed V and J ends, which lost 7 bases and 4 bases, there was a span of 13 bases. This CDR3 is 13 amino acids long. The CDR3 region is CASNGGRGTEAFF. In nucleotides, the CDR3 is TGTGCCAGCAACGGGGGACGTGGCACTGAAGCTTTCTTT.

The chain recombines TRBV7-9 with TRBJ2-7; tentative D call: TRBD2 (6 bases). V gave up 5 bases and J gave up 6 bases, with 14 bases separating them. CDR1 is SEHNR and CDR2 is FQNEAQ in the germline V gene (reference sequence). The CDR3 loop spans 13 amino acids. CDR3 amino acids: CASSPEGRPEQYF. The CDR3 nucleotides read TGTGCCAGCAGCCCTGAAGGGAGGCCCGAGCAGTACTTC.

V is TRBV13 and J is TRBJ2-5; D gene unclear. The CDR3 runs to 13 residues. CDR1 is PRHDT, CDR2 FYEKMQ, per germline (reference sequence). Trimming pared 5 bases from V and 7 bases from J, leaving 14 bases between. CDR3 sequence reads: CASSRNMAGTQYF. CDR3 bases: TGTGCCAGCAGCCGTAACATGGCTGGGACCCAGTACTTC. The entire variable domain, with the rest obtained from reference TRBV13 and TRBJ2-5, is as follows: AAGVIQSPRHLIKEKRETATLKCYPIPRHDTVYWYQQGPGQDPQFLISFYEKMQSDKGSIPDRFSAQQFSDYHSELNMSSLELGDSALYFCASSRNMAGTQYFGPGTRLLVL.

V usage is TRBV15 and J usage is TRBJ2-3; 8 bases map to TRBD2. CDR3 length: 18 amino acids. Germline V gives CDR1 LNHNV, CDR2 YYDKDF (reference sequence). Trimming cost V 0 bases and J 2 bases; bases outside gene matches: 10. The CDR3 here is CATSRDQGLVYPTDTQYF. DNA for the CDR3: TGTGCCACCAGCAGAGACCAGGGACTAGTCTATCCCACAGATACGCAGTATTTT.

The rearrangement joins TRBV7-8 to TRBJ1-1, with D tentatively TRBD1 (6 bases). The germline V gene has CDR1 SGHVS and CDR2 FQNEAQ. The CDR3 length is 15 residues. Trimming removed 4 bases at V and 0 bases at J, with 12 bases between. CDR3 in amino acids: CASSSQDRMNTEAFF. The DNA for the CDR3 is TGTGCCAGCAGCTCCCAGGACAGAATGAACACTGAAGCTTTCTTT.

This clone has just one count. The rearrangement links TRBV14 to TRBJ2-7; TRBD2 agrees at 8 bases. The V gene's germline CDR1 is SGHDN and CDR2 FVKESK. This CDR3 region has 16 residues. Trimming at V came to 4 bases and at J to 4 bases, leaving 12 bases not matched to a gene. CDR3 in amino acids: CASSRTSSGGGYEQYF. The DNA for the CDR3 is TGTGCCAGCAGCCGAACTTCAAGCGGGGGAGGATACGAGCAGTACTTC.

V is TRBV20-1 and J is TRBJ2-3; D gene ambiguous. The CDR3 totals 11 residues. CDR1 is DFQATT and CDR2 is SNEGSKA in the germline V gene (reference sequence). The V end was cut by 3 bases, the J end by 4 bases, with 5 bases between. The CDR3 region is CSASVSDTQYF. Here the CDR3 DNA reads TGCAGTGCTAGCGTTTCAGATACGCAGTATTTT.

CDR3 sequence reads: CAIRRLAGNEQFF. Written as DNA, the CDR3 is TGTGCCATCAGGAGGTTGGCCGGCAATGAGCAGTTCTTC. The chain has TRBV10-3 and TRBJ2-1, with no clear D. The germline V gene has CDR1 ENHRY and CDR2 SYGVKD. Trimming took off 6 bases at V and 6 bases at J, with 12 bases between the two ends. This CDR3 has 13 residues.

The gene calls are TRBV18 and TRBJ1-3; TRBD1 might be the D (6 bases). CDR3 length: 15 amino acids. Germline V gene lookup returns CDR1 KGHSH and CDR2 LQKENI. Deletions cut 3 bases from V and 2 bases from J, with 11 bases between. This CDR3 reads CASSPQGQPGNTIYF. The CDR3 coding sequence is TGTGCCAGCTCACCTCAGGGGCAGCCTGGAAACACCATATATTTT.

The chain joins TRBV23-1 to TRBJ2-5, with D possibly being TRBD1 (5 bases). TRBV23-1 is an ORF for which the function is uncertain. Trimming removed 5 bases from V and 5 bases from J, with 21 bases in between. The CDR3 extends over 16 amino acids. CDR3 sequence (DNA): TGCGCCAGCAGTTACCGGGTCAAGGGGCCTGGGGAGACCCAGTACTTC. The encoded protein is CASSYRVKGPGETQYF.

This chain connects TRBV6-2 or TRBV6-3 to TRBJ1-2; 9 nucleotides align to TRBD1. The V gene end was trimmed by 6 bases and the J gene end by 7 bases; junction bases not matched to a gene: 6. Germline V gene data show CDR1 as MNHEY and CDR2 as SVGEGT. This CDR3 spans 13 amino acids. CDR3 DNA: TGTGCCAGCAGCCCAGGACAGGGGTTTGGCTACACCTTC. The encoded protein is CASSPGQGFGYTF.

The chain links TRBV28 to TRBJ2-1, with D perhaps TRBD2 (5 bases). The CDR3 runs 13 residues. Trimming removed 3 bases at V and 5 bases at J, with 8 bases between. In germline, CDR1 is MDHEN, CDR2 SYDVKM. CDR3 DNA: TGTGCCAGCAGTTTCCCCGGGAACAATGAGCAGTTCTTC. Its translation is CASSFPGNNEQFF.

The chain uses TRBV5-4 and TRBJ1-1; D is ambiguous. Trimming pared 4 bases from V and 0 bases from J, leaving 7 bases between. The CDR3 runs 13 residues. Germline CDR1 SGHNT, CDR2 YYREEE (reference sequence). This chain's CDR3 is CASSPGMNTEAFF. For the CDR3, the DNA is TGTGCCAGCAGCCCGGGGATGAACACTGAAGCTTTCTTT.

This chain links TRBV29-1 with TRBJ1-3, with D unresolved. The CDR3 sequence is 13 residues long. Trimming removed 5 bases from V and 1 base from J, with 9 bases in between. Germline loops: CDR1 SQVTM, CDR2 ANQGSEA. CDR3 sequence (DNA): TGCAGCGTTTCTAGTTCGTCTGGAAACACCATATATTTT. The encoded protein is CSVSSSSGNTIYF.

This chain links TRBV6-5 with TRBJ1-2; maybe TRBD1 (6 bases). The CDR3 sequence is 14 residues long. Trimming shortened V by 5 bases and J by 5 bases, and 15 bases separated the two germline ends. Germline loops: CDR1 MNHEY, CDR2 SVGAGI. The CDR3 sequence: CASSPYSRGYGYTF. As DNA, the CDR3 is TGTGCCAGCAGTCCATATTCCAGGGGATATGGCTACACCTTC.

V and J are TRBV3-1 (or the pseudogene TRBV3-2) and TRBJ2-7; TRBD1 matches 7 bases. After removal of 1 base from V and 3 bases from J, the junction contained 3 bases not matched to a gene. The CDR3 is 14 amino acids. Germline assignment: CDR1 LGHDT and CDR2 YNNKEL (reference sequence). For the CDR3, the DNA is TGTGCCAGCAGCCAAGGGCCAGGGGGCTACGAGCAGTACTTC. Its protein product is CASSQGPGGYEQYF.

This clone was found a few times. V gene TRBV28 combines with J gene TRBJ1-6, with D possibly being TRBD1 (6 bases). This CDR3 comprises 14 residues. V lost 5 bases and J 7 bases, leaving 12 bases between the germline ends. The germline CDR1 and CDR2 sequences are MDHEN and SYDVKM. In nucleotides, the CDR3 is TGTGCCAGCAGTACCCAGCAGGGGAATTCACCCCTCCACTTT. Protein: CASSTQQGNSPLHF.